The clone carrying this TCR beta chain was counted once. No antigen is known for it. Then a second PCR, running roughly 7 to 11 cycles, was carried out with a sample-barcoded 5' primer and a J-beta primer mix. A single record per CDR3 protein comes from TCRdb applying MiXCR to the 5' RACE reads. The top ten hold 22% of the sample, which has almost 800,000 distinct CDR3 sequences, about 62% seen once. These data come from a study of blood T cells in healthy people across ages. About the research overall: Template switching caught about one barcoded beta molecule for each two T cells.

CDR1 is MNHEY and CDR2 is SMNVEV in the germline V gene (reference sequence). This CDR3 comprises 17 residues. Trimming removed 4 bases at V and 4 bases at J, with 22 bases between. Researchers isolated at least 6 million PBMCs per sample. Whole-study findings and limits: Age advanced and TCR beta diversity per million T cells fell, roughly linearly.

The receptor was derived from a man between 25 and 39 years old in good health. The V call is TRBV27, the J call TRBJ1-2; maybe TRBD1 (6 bases). The material sequenced was blood. The CDR3, as DNA: TGTGCCAGCAGTTCCAACGGAGGATGGGGGCCCATCTATGGCTACACCTTC. This sequence encodes CASSSNGGWGPIYGYTF.